This entry describes one T cell receptor beta chain. V lost 3 bases, J lost 5 bases, and 10 bases lay in between. In germline, CDR1 is SGHVS, CDR2 FNYEAQ. The CDR3 runs to 14 residues. TCRdb re-analysed the 5' RACE reads in MiXCR, keeping a single row per CDR3 protein. Found here are roughly 55,000 distinct CDR3 sequences, approximately 24% of them singletons; the top ten hold roughly 3.1%. The origin of this receptor is a female donor with breast cancer. This sequence joins TRBV7-6 and TRBJ2-2; perhaps TRBD2 as D (6 bases). The sequenced sample was tumor-infiltrating naive CD4+ T cells sorted from the breast tumor. Subset here: naive CD4+ T cells, CD4+CD45RA+CD25-. The CDR3 here is CASSFGSRTGELFF. As DNA, the CDR3 is TGTGCCAGCAGCTTCGGGAGTAGGACCGGGGAGCTGTTTTTT.